The source of this TCR beta chain is a study of CD8+ T cells in alopecia areata. For the study at large: The share of scalp area affected provided the severity score for treated patients.

Treatment here: oral pan-JAK inhibitor, 5-10 mg twice daily. The investigators collected lesional scalp punch biopsies and peripheral blood from alopecia areata patients. It was from PBMCs that CD4+ and CD8+ T cells were sorted. Sequencing templates came from extracted RNA that was reverse transcribed into cDNA. Profiled with immunoSEQ multiplex PCR; TCRdb holds only in-frame clones, not every one. Seen here are about 200,000 clones, roughly 60% observed once, and the top ten hold about 5.5%. With regard to this clone: What it binds is not known.

General study points: Treatment with tofacitinib significantly lowered scalp clonality and reduced expanded CD8+ clones among the top 100.

The origin of this receptor is a human donor with alopecia areata. Sequencing used CD4+ T cells sorted from blood, obtained at week 24, from a patient treated with tofacitinib.

CDR3 sequence reads: CASSQGSPYNEQFF. In DNA, the CDR3 is TGTGCCAGCAGCCAGGGGTCCCCCTACAATGAGCAGTTCTTC. This chain joins TRBV28 and TRBJ2-1, with D tentatively TRBD1 (6 bases). Trimming cost V 6 bases and J 2 bases, with 11 bases left between them. The CDR3 totals 14 residues. The germline gives CDR1 MDHEN, CDR2 SYDVKM.